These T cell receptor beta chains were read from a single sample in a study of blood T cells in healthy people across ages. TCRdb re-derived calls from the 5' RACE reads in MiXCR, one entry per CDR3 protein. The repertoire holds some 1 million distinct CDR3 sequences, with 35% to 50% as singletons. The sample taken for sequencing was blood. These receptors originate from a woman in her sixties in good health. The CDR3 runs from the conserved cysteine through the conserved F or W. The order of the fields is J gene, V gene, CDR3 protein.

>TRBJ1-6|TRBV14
CASSLGPTPKYSPLHF
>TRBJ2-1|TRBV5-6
CASSYEREQFF
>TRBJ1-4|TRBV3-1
CASSPGRDTQKLFF
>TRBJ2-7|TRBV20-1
CSARDPTRRGEQYF
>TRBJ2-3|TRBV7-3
CASSSPGLGGTDTQYF
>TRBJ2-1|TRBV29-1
CSVGTSQYNEQFF
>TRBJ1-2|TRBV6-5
CASREGPGGYTF
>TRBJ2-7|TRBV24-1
CATSEGTGLSREQYF
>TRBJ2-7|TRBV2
CASSVGSLAYEQYF
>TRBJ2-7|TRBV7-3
CASSSGTGGGEQYF
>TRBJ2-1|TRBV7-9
CASSTPVNEQFF
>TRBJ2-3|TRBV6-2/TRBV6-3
CASSRDRRGTTGQDTQYF
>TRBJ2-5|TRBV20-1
CSADREQETQYF
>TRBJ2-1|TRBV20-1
CSAKQGADGGRAYNEQFF
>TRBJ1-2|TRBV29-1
CSVLRQGKWDGYTF
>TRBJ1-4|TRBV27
CAITTGVREKLFF
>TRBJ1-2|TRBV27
CASSPGGGHYGYTF